The T cell receptor (beta chain) described here comes from a study of metastatic and nonmetastatic thyroid tumors. TCRdb re-analyzed the PCR reads through MiXCR. Among some 18,000 clones listed, 22% were seen once. Nobody among the patients had been given any treatment before thyroid surgery. This clone came up many times. Its antigen is currently unknown. Study-level points and caveats: Benign nodules reportedly had significantly lower TCR beta diversity than malignant thyroid tumors in blood and tumor.

The ends were cut back, 5 bases at V and 3 bases at J, with 11 bases in the middle. Looked up from germline, CDR1 is MDHEN and CDR2 is SYDVKM. The CDR3 has 13 amino acids. This receptor was identified in a male donor with papillary thyroid cancer or a benign thyroid nodule (not recorded which). Some clones in this sample may be carry-over from other donors' samples. Input material: tumor tissue. This rearrangement joins TRBV28 to TRBJ2-7; D is possibly TRBD1 (7 bases). This chain's CDR3 is CASSRQGLYEQYF. CDR3 coding DNA: TGTGCCAGCAGTCGACAGGGACTCTACGAGCAGTACTTC.